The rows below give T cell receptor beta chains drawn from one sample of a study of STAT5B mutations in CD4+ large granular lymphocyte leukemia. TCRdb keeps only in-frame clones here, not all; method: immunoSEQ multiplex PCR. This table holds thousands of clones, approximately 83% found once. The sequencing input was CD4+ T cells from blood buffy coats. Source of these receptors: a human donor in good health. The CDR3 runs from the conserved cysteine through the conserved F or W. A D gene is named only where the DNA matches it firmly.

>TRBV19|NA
CASRWALASTDTQYF
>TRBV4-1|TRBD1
CASSLQAGQGINEQFF
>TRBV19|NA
CASKSEGLYQPQHF
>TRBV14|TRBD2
CASSQGASGIADTQYF
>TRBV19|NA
CASSIPDYGYTF
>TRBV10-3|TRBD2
CAISTTSHEVSSYNEQFF
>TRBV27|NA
CASSLSRTASTGELFF
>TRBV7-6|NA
CASSFGGPAGELFF
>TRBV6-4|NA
CASSDGGDPYNEQFF
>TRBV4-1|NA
CASSQEEVSGNTIYF
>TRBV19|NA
CATPGLENEQFF
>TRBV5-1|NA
CASSLGDGTYEQYF
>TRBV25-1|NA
CASGTGELFF
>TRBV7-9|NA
CASSLVRGAADTGELFF
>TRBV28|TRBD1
CASSPGGANYGYTF
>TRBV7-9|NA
CASSLGLEVGELFF
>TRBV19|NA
CASSWSSDKTQYF
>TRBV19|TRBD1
CASSMGGGQGWNEQFF
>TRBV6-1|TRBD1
CASSEDGTGVTEKLFF
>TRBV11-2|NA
CASSLDRRRDTQYF
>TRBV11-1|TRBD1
CASSSGTGVYEQYF
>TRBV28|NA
CASTGGHLLYNEQFF
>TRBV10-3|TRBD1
CAISGTGNTEAFF
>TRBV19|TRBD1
CASRTGTALGEQYF
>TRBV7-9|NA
CASSLGREQITEQYF